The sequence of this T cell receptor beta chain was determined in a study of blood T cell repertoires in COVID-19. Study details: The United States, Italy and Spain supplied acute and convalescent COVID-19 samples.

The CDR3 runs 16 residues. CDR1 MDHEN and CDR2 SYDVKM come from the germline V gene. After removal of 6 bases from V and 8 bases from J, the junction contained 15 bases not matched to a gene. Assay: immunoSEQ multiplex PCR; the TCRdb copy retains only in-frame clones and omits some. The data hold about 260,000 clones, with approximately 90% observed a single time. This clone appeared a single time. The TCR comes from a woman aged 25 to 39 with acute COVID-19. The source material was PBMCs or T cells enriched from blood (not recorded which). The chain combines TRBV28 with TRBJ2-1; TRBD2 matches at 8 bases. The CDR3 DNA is TGTGCCAGCAGCGAGAGGGGACTAGGCCAAGGTCATGAGCAGTTCTTC. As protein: CASSERGLGQGHEQFF. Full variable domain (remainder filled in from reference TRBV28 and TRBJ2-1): DVKVTQSSRYLVKRTGEKVFLECVQDMDHENMFWYRQDPGLGLRLIYFSYDVKMKEKGDIPEGYSVSREKKERFSLILESASTNQTSMYLCASSERGLGQGHEQFFGPGTRLTVL.